These 25 T cell receptor beta chains were sequenced from one sample in a study of response to subunit inactivated influenza vaccine. Each CDR3 protein is one row after TCRdb ran MiXCR on the RT-PCR reads. This sample carries approximately 700,000 distinct CDR3 sequences, about 15% of them seen once, and the ten largest clones take around 6.5%. The source material was PBMCs from blood, sampled roughly 15 days before vaccination. These receptors came from a man between 50 and 59 years old who received an inactivated influenza vaccine.

This CDR3 reads CSAREPSGGGETQYF. CDR3 in DNA: TGCAGTGCTAGAGAACCTAGCGGAGGAGGGGAGACCCAGTACTTC. The rearrangement links TRBV20-1 to TRBJ2-5; 7 positions match TRBD2. The V gene end was trimmed by 0 bases and the J gene end by 5 bases; junction bases not matched to a gene: 9. Germline V lookup: CDR1 DFQATT, CDR2 SNEGSKA (reference sequence). The CDR3 is made up of 15 amino acids.

This clonotype was seen a few times. The chain carries TRBV12-3 or TRBV12-4 and TRBJ1-2; TRBD1 might be the D (6 bases). CDR3 length equals 12 residues. V gave up 3 bases and J gave up 8 bases, with 10 bases separating them. This CDR3 is CASSLGGWGYTF. The CDR3 DNA sequence: TGTGCCAGCAGTTTGGGGGGCTGGGGCTACACCTTC.

In its sample, this clonotype was seen a few times. The V and J genes are TRBV5-1 and TRBJ2-2; D may be TRBD2 (5 bases). This CDR3 comprises 13 residues. Germline V gene lookup returns CDR1 SGHRS and CDR2 YFSETQ. Trimming removed 7 bases at V and 3 bases at J, with 10 bases between. The CDR3 DNA sequence: TGCGCCAGCCGGAGGACGGACACCGGGGAGCTGTTTTTT. This gives the protein CASRRTDTGELFF.

This clonotype was found a few times. Here the CDR3 reads CASSFGAGVNTQYF. As DNA, the CDR3 is TGTGCCAGCAGCTTTGGAGCGGGGGTTAATACGCAGTATTTT. J is TRBJ2-3 and V is TRBV7-2, with 8 positions matching TRBD2. V lost 3 bases, J lost 7 bases, and 6 bases stayed unmatched. Per the germline V gene, CDR1 is SGHTA and CDR2 is FQGNSA. The CDR3 totals 14 residues.

The chain has TRBV11-2 and TRBJ2-7; 12 positions agree with TRBD1. V shed 4 bases, J shed 2 bases, and the junction held 12 bases outside the gene matches. Germline V CDR1 and CDR2: SGHAT, FQNNGV. The CDR3 is 18 residues long. CDR3 DNA sequence: TGTGCCAGCAGCTCCGCAGCCTCCGGGACAGGGGGCGCCTACGAGCAGTACTTC. Its translation is CASSSAASGTGGAYEQYF. The variable domain in full, completed from reference TRBV11-2 and TRBJ2-7, reads EAGVAQSPRYKIIEKRQSVAFWCNPISGHATLYWYQQILGQGPKLLIQFQNNGVVDDSQLPKDRFSAERLKGVDSTLKIQPAKLEDSAVYLCASSSAASGTGGAYEQYFGPGTRLTVT.

This clonotype was detected a few times. The rearrangement links TRBV7-9 to TRBJ1-5; 8 bases map to TRBD1. V shed 5 bases, J shed 9 bases, and the junction held 9 bases outside the gene matches. CDR1 is SEHNR, CDR2 FQNEAQ, per germline (reference sequence). The CDR3 is made up of 14 amino acids. The CDR3 coding sequence is TGTGCCAGCAGCGGGCCGACAGGGGATCTGCCCCAGCATTTT. It translates to CASSGPTGDLPQHF. Based on the CDR3 plus reference TRBV7-9 and TRBJ1-5, the full variable domain is DTGVSQNPRHKITKRGQNVTFRCDPISEHNRLYWYRQTLGQGPEFLTYFQNEAQLEKSRLLSDRFSAERPKGSFSTLEIQRTEQGDSAMYLCASSGPTGDLPQHFGDGTRLSIL.

This clonotype was counted only a few times. V gene TRBV7-6 combines with J gene TRBJ2-1; 14 nucleotides line up with TRBD2. The CDR3 consists of 21 residues. Per the germline V gene, CDR1 is SGHVS and CDR2 is FNYEAQ. V trimming: 2 bases; J trimming: 0 bases; junction bases outside the gene matches: 12. CDR3 in DNA: TGTGCCAGCAGCTTATATGTGGGACTAGCGGGAGCGATAAGCTCCTACAATGAGCAGTTCTTC. It codes for CASSLYVGLAGAISSYNEQFF.

This clonotype turned up a few times. The rearrangement links TRBV5-6 to TRBJ1-1, with D maybe TRBD1 (6 bases). The CDR3 spans 13 residues. Germline loops: CDR1 SGHDT, CDR2 YYEEEE. Trimming removed 2 bases at V and 7 bases at J, with 12 bases between. Written as DNA, the CDR3 is TGTGCCAGCAGCTTACAGGGCATCGGTGAAGCTTTCTTT. It codes for CASSLQGIGEAFF.

This clonotype was seen ten or more times. J is TRBJ2-3 and V is TRBV5-5, with D uncertain. V was pared by 1 base and J by 4 bases, with 4 bases between. Looked up from germline, CDR1 is SGHKS and CDR2 is YYEKEE (reference sequence). The CDR3 consists of 12 residues. The CDR3 region is CASSLRSDTQYF. The CDR3 DNA sequence: TGTGCCAGCAGCTTGCGGTCAGATACGCAGTATTTT.

This clonotype came up a few times. This sequence joins TRBV20-1 and TRBJ2-1; tentatively, D is TRBD2 (6 bases). The CDR3 is 12 residues long. CDR1 and CDR2 (germline): DFQATT, SNEGSKA (reference sequence). Trimming removed 8 bases at V and 7 bases at J, with 15 bases between. The CDR3 region has the DNA TGCAGTCCCTGGCGGGATGGGAATGAGCAGTTCTTC. This translates into CSPWRDGNEQFF.

This clonotype occurred a few times. CDR3 loop: CAISTQRDSYEQYF. CDR3 coding DNA: TGTGCCATCAGTACTCAACGAGATTCCTACGAGCAGTACTTC. The chain links TRBV10-3 to TRBJ2-7; D gene uncertain. V lost 5 bases to trimming and J lost 1 base, with 12 bases between them. Germline CDR1 reads ENHRY; CDR2 reads SYGVKD. This CDR3 spans 14 amino acids.

This chain uses TRBV29-1 with TRBJ2-1; D possibly corresponds to TRBD2 (5 bases). Trimming removed 6 bases from V and 8 bases from J, with 20 bases in between. The CDR3 sequence is 14 residues long. The V gene's germline CDR1 is SQVTM and CDR2 ANQGSEA. In DNA form, the CDR3 reads TGCAGCGTACCCCGCCCACTAGAGGAGGATGAGCAGTTCTTC. Residues: CSVPRPLEEDEQFF.

This clonotype showed up many times. The rearrangement joins TRBV10-3 to TRBJ2-5; TRBD1 or TRBD2 may be the D gene (5 bases each). CDR1 is ENHRY, CDR2 SYGVKD, per germline. The CDR3 contains 16 residues. V lost 2 bases, J lost 5 bases, and 18 bases lay in between. CDR3 bases: TGTGCCATCAGTGAGCCGACCAGTCCGGGACGGGAGACCCAGTACTTC. It codes for CAISEPTSPGRETQYF.

The V and J genes are TRBV2 and TRBJ1-5; 8 bases line up with TRBD1. In germline, CDR1 is SNHLY, CDR2 FYNNEI. V trimming: 6 bases; J trimming: 1 base; junction bases outside the gene matches: 5. This CDR3 is built from 15 residues. CDR3 coding DNA: TGTGCCAGCAGGTCACAGGGGGGAAGCAATCAGCCCCAGCATTTT. Translating it yields CASRSQGGSNQPQHF.

This clonotype came up a few times. CDR3 sequence (DNA): TGCAGTGCCGCTCTAGCGGGAGCTGTCAATGAGCAGTTCTTC. Translation: CSAALAGAVNEQFF. The chain couples TRBV20-1 to TRBJ2-1; TRBD2 matches at 10 bases. Per the germline V gene, CDR1 is DFQATT and CDR2 is SNEGSKA (reference sequence). The junction had 8 bases not matched to a gene; V was cut back by 6 bases and J by 6 bases. The CDR3 runs to 14 residues.

This clonotype turned up a few times. This chain connects TRBV12-3 or TRBV12-4 to TRBJ1-2; D is ambiguous. The CDR3 is 13 residues long. Trimming stripped 5 bases from V and 4 bases from J, with 11 bases between. The CDR3: CASSPQTVYGYTF. The CDR3, as DNA: TGTGCCAGCAGTCCGCAGACGGTCTATGGCTACACCTTC.

This clonotype was counted only a few times. The chain combines TRBV20-1 with TRBJ2-6, with D unclear. The CDR3 is made up of 17 amino acids. Germline V CDR1 and CDR2: DFQATT, SNEGSKA (reference sequence). V was clipped by 2 bases and J by 0 bases, with 14 bases between them. CDR3 residues: CSARQRIWSSGANVLTF. In DNA, the CDR3 is TGCAGTGCTAGACAAAGGATATGGAGCTCTGGGGCCAACGTCCTGACTTTC.

In this sample, this clonotype turned up a few times. The J gene is TRBJ2-1, the V gene TRBV4-3; perhaps TRBD1 as D (6 bases). This CDR3 region has 15 residues. V lost 5 bases to trimming and J lost 7 bases, with 18 bases between them. The germline V gene encodes CDR1 LGHNA and CDR2 YSLEER. CDR3 sequence reads: CASSIGTPGMNEQFF. The DNA of the CDR3 is TGCGCCAGCAGCATCGGGACACCGGGGATGAATGAGCAGTTCTTC.

This rearrangement joins TRBV29-1 to TRBJ2-3; D perhaps matches TRBD2 (5 bases). Germline CDR1 SQVTM, CDR2 ANQGSEA. The CDR3 extends over 14 amino acids. V lost 3 bases to trimming and J lost 2 bases, with 12 bases between them. The CDR3 protein is CSVDPGLHTDTQYF. CDR3 coding DNA: TGCAGCGTTGATCCCGGACTTCACACAGATACGCAGTATTTT.

The genes are TRBV2 and TRBJ2-7, with TRBD2 identical over 8 bases. V trimming: 4 bases; J trimming: 6 bases; junction bases outside the gene matches: 2. The CDR3 runs 12 residues. Germline V gene lookup returns CDR1 SNHLY and CDR2 FYNNEI. The CDR3 sequence: CASSGLASEQYF. CDR3 DNA sequence: TGTGCCAGCAGTGGACTAGCGAGCGAGCAGTACTTC.

In this sample, this clonotype turned up a few times. V and J are TRBV5-1 and TRBJ2-7; the D is unclear. This CDR3 is built from 13 residues. The V gene's germline CDR1 is SGHRS and CDR2 YFSETQ. Trimming shortened V by 3 bases and J by 6 bases, and 13 bases separated the two germline ends. CDR3 residues: CASSSDGSGEQYF. The DNA of the CDR3 is TGCGCCAGCAGCTCGGACGGGTCTGGCGAGCAGTACTTC.

This clonotype was recorded at least ten times. V is TRBV2 and J is TRBJ2-1; 13 bases align to TRBD2. J was trimmed by 7 bases and V by 5 bases; bases with no gene match: 5. Germline-derived CDR1 and CDR2 are SNHLY and FYNNEI. The CDR3 contains 15 residues. This chain's CDR3 is CASSPLGLAGNEQFF. CDR3 bases: TGTGCCAGCAGTCCGCTGGGACTAGCGGGGAATGAGCAGTTCTTC.

This clonotype was found many times. The chain employs TRBV4-3 and TRBJ1-1; D unclear. The V end was cut by 7 bases, the J end by 0 bases, with 9 bases between. CDR3 length: 13 residues. Germline-derived CDR1 and CDR2 are LGHNA and YSLEER. CDR3 bases: TGCGCCAGCATGTTAAATATGAACACTGAAGCTTTCTTT. This translates into CASMLNMNTEAFF.

This clonotype was counted a few times. The chain couples TRBV13 to TRBJ2-7, with TRBD1 matching over 8 bases. Trimming cost V 5 bases and J 4 bases; bases outside gene matches: 7. The length of the CDR3 is 14 residues. Germline assignment: CDR1 PRHDT and CDR2 FYEKMQ (reference sequence). The CDR3 sequence is CASSQRTGLYEQYF. CDR3 coding DNA: TGTGCCAGCAGCCAGAGGACAGGGCTGTACGAGCAGTACTTC.

This clonotype was found many times. The chain joins TRBV11-3 to TRBJ2-1; 8 bases align to TRBD1. V lost 1 base to trimming and J lost 8 bases; unmatched junction nucleotides: 7. Germline V gene data show CDR1 as SGHNT and CDR2 as YENEEA. There are 15 residues in the CDR3. CDR3 region: CASSLGAQGAYEQFF. CDR3 sequence (DNA): TGTGCCAGCAGCTTAGGAGCTCAGGGGGCGTATGAGCAGTTCTTC.